Listed here are 18 T cell receptor beta chains from one sample, sequenced in a study of PD-1 blockade in classical Hodgkin lymphoma. Brentuximab vedotin exposure varied, and every patient relapsed after autologous stem cell transplantation. Clones were read by immunoSEQ multiplex PCR, and TCRdb kept only the in-frame ones, dropping some. The sample lists 110,000 or so clones; roughly nine tenths were seen once. The sequencing used peripheral blood mononuclear cells (PBMCs), collected before the second cycle of nivolumab. The origin of the receptors is a human donor with classical Hodgkin lymphoma.

This chain links TRBV5-1 with TRBJ2-1; D remains unclear. V gave up 0 bases and J gave up 5 bases, with 12 bases separating them. CDR3 length equals 15 residues. CDR1 is SGHRS, CDR2 YFSETQ, per germline. CDR3 protein: CASSLGAIEDNEQFF. Here the CDR3 DNA reads TGCGCCAGCAGCTTGGGCGCCATTGAGGACAATGAGCAGTTCTTC.

The chain combines TRBV28 with TRBJ1-4, with a tentative D call TRBD1 (5 bases). V shed 1 base and J shed 0 bases, with 18 bases lying between them. Germline-derived CDR1 and CDR2 are MDHEN and SYDVKM. This CDR3 has 19 residues. CDR3 coding DNA: TGTGCCAGCAGTTTATTATCGGTATTGGGACGTGCAACTAATGAAAAACTGTTTTTT. Translating it yields CASSLLSVLGRATNEKLFF.

The V call is TRBV7-2, the J call TRBJ1-2; D is undetermined. V lost 5 bases to trimming and J lost 5 bases, with 12 bases between them. The germline V gene encodes CDR1 SGHTA and CDR2 FQGNSA. The CDR3 is made up of 13 amino acids. The CDR3 region has the DNA TGTGCCAGCAGCCAGGCGCCGCCGTATGGCTACACCTTC. This gives the protein CASSQAPPYGYTF.

V usage is TRBV7-2 and J usage is TRBJ1-1; possible D gene TRBD1, 5 bases. Germline-derived CDR1 and CDR2 are SGHTA and FQGNSA. The CDR3 consists of 14 residues. V lost 6 bases to trimming and J lost 0 bases, with 11 bases between them. The CDR3 DNA reads as TGTGCCAGCAGGCCCCCGGGGCTGAACACTGAAGCTTTCTTT. Its protein product is CASRPPGLNTEAFF.

The chain links TRBV11-2 to TRBJ2-7; no clear D gene. Trimming pared 1 base from V and 5 bases from J, leaving 15 bases between. The V gene's germline CDR1 is SGHAT and CDR2 FQNNGV. This CDR3 has 15 amino acids. The CDR3 bases are TGTGCCAGCAGCTTAGCATTAAGGAAATGGAACGAGCAGTACTTC. As protein: CASSLALRKWNEQYF. Supplemented by reference TRBV11-2 and TRBJ2-7, the full variable domain reads EAGVAQSPRYKIIEKRQSVAFWCNPISGHATLYWYQQILGQGPKLLIQFQNNGVVDDSQLPKDRFSAERLKGVDSTLKIQPAKLEDSAVYLCASSLALRKWNEQYFGPGTRLTVT.

CDR3 coding DNA: TGCAGCGCCACGGGGGGCAGGGACACAGATACGCAGTATTTT. As protein: CSATGGRDTDTQYF. The J gene is TRBJ2-3, the V gene TRBV29-1, with D perhaps TRBD2 (7 bases). Trimming took 7 bases from V and 2 from J, leaving 16 bases between them. The length of the CDR3 is 14 residues. The germline V gene has CDR1 SQVTM and CDR2 ANQGSEA.

The chain employs TRBV28 and TRBJ1-1; D perhaps matches TRBD1 (6 bases). Germline assignment: CDR1 MDHEN and CDR2 SYDVKM. The CDR3 spans 16 residues. Between the trimmed V and J ends, which lost 1 base and 3 bases, there was a span of 15 bases. In nucleotides, the CDR3 is TGTGCCAGCAGTTTATATCGGGGGGCGATGGACACTGAAGCTTTCTTT. Encoded protein: CASSLYRGAMDTEAFF.

This clone occurred a few times. V gene TRBV29-1 combines with J gene TRBJ1-2, with a tentative D call TRBD1 (5 bases). Trimming shortened V by 4 bases and J by 6 bases, and 12 bases separated the two germline ends. Germline loops: CDR1 SQVTM, CDR2 ANQGSEA. This CDR3 is built from 12 residues. CDR3 protein: CSVVAGIDGYTF. For the CDR3, the DNA is TGCAGCGTTGTCGCAGGGATTGATGGCTACACCTTC.

The chain has TRBV7-9 and TRBJ2-7; 7 bases align to TRBD1. The CDR3 consists of 15 residues. CDR1 and CDR2 from the germline V gene are SEHNR and FQNEAQ (reference sequence). Trimming at V came to 3 bases and at J to 0 bases, leaving 5 bases not matched to a gene. In DNA, the CDR3 is TGTGCCAGCAGCTTCCGGGACAGCGTCTCCTACGAGCAGTACTTC. Amino acids: CASSFRDSVSYEQYF.

The CDR3 region is CASSLMLGRETQYF. CDR3 DNA sequence: TGTGCCAGCAGTTTAATGCTAGGACGAGAGACCCAGTACTTC. The V call is TRBV28, the J call TRBJ2-5; unclear D gene. From germline, CDR1 is MDHEN and CDR2 SYDVKM. The CDR3 length is 14 residues. The V gene lost 2 bases and the J gene lost 4 bases, with 11 bases spanning the gap.

V is TRBV28 and J is TRBJ1-1; unclear D gene. V shed 1 base and J shed 4 bases, with 10 bases lying between them. The CDR3 spans 14 residues. Germline CDR1 is MDHEN and CDR2 is SYDVKM. The CDR3 protein is CASSLLATGTEAFF. CDR3 sequence (DNA): TGTGCCAGCAGTTTATTAGCGACCGGCACTGAAGCTTTCTTT.

CDR3: CASSLQGAYTEAFF. DNA for the CDR3: TGTGCCAGCAGCTTACAGGGCGCGTACACTGAAGCTTTCTTT. J is TRBJ1-1 and V is TRBV11-2; a possible D gene is TRBD1 (5 bases). The CDR3 is made up of 14 amino acids. V lost 2 bases and J lost 3, with 10 bases in between. CDR1 and CDR2 from the germline V gene are SGHAT and FQNNGV.

The chain links TRBV5-1 to TRBJ2-2; D is unresolved. Trimming removed 4 bases from V and 3 bases from J, with 16 bases in between. Per the germline V gene, CDR1 is SGHRS and CDR2 is YFSETQ. The CDR3 runs 16 residues. This chain's CDR3 is CASSPLAVSDTGELFF. The CDR3 bases are TGCGCCAGCAGCCCCCTTGCGGTATCGGACACCGGGGAGCTGTTTTTT. The entire variable domain, with the rest obtained from reference TRBV5-1 and TRBJ2-2, is as follows: KAGVTQTPRYLIKTRGQQVTLSCSPISGHRSVSWYQQTPGQGLQFLFEYFSETQRNKGNFPGRFSGRQFSNSRSEMNVSTLELGDSALYLCASSPLAVSDTGELFFGEGSRLTVL.

V is TRBV6-1 and J is TRBJ1-2, with 8 bases identical to TRBD1. The CDR3 is 15 residues long. The germline V gene has CDR1 MNHNS and CDR2 SASEGT. Trimming removed 5 bases from V and 7 bases from J; junction bases left unmatched: 12. Written as DNA, the CDR3 is TGTGCCAGCAGTCCAGGGGGCGCGGGCCTGGTTGGCTACACCTTC. It specifies CASSPGGAGLVGYTF.

Remarks on this clone: The junction departs from germline at one end; a sequencing error may be responsible. The chain recombines TRBV4-1 with TRBJ1-1, with TRBD1 identical over 9 bases. The germline V gene encodes CDR1 MGHRA and CDR2 YSYEKL. The CDR3 length is 14 residues. The CDR3 loop is CTSSHTGGGTEAFF. The CDR3 DNA is TGCACCAGCAGCCATACAGGGGGCGGCACTGAAGCTTTCTTT.

The chain employs TRBV25-1 and TRBJ2-2, with 8 bases lining up with TRBD1. CDR1 is MGHDK, CDR2 SYGVNS, per germline. The CDR3 length is 15 residues. With V trimmed by 2 bases and J by 6 bases, 5 bases remained unmatched. The CDR3 bases are TGTGCCAGCAGTGAACCCGGGACAGGTGCCGGGGAGCTGTTTTTT. It is translated as CASSEPGTGAGELFF.

The gene calls are TRBV19 and TRBJ2-3; 7 nucleotides agree with TRBD1. The CDR3 spans 17 residues. Germline V gene sequence: CDR1 LNHDA, CDR2 SQIVND (reference sequence). V was pared by 4 bases and J by 3 bases, with 13 bases of the junction left unmatched. The CDR3 coding sequence is TGTGCCAGTAGTACTAGGGTATCCGGGACAGCTACAGATACGCAGTATTTT. Its protein product is CASSTRVSGTATDTQYF.

This rearrangement joins TRBV5-8 to TRBJ2-5; no clear D gene. The germline V gene encodes CDR1 SGHTS and CDR2 YDEGEE. The CDR3 has 12 residues. V lost 0 bases and J lost 6, with 6 bases in between. This chain's CDR3 is CASSLGPQTQYF. The DNA for the CDR3 is TGTGCCAGCAGCTTGGGGCCCCAGACCCAGTACTTC.